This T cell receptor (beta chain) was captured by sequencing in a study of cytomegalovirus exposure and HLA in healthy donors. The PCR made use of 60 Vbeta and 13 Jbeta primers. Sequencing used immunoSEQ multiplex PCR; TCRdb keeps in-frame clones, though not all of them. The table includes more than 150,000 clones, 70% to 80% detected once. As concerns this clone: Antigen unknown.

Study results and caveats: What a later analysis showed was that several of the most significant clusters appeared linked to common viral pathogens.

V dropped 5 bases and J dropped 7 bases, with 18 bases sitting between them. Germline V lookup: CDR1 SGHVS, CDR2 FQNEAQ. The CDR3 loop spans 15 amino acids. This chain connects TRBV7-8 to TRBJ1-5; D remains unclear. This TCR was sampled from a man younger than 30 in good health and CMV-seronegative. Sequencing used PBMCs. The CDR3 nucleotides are TGTGCCAGCAGCCGCGGCTCGGGGTCGTACCAGCCCCAGCATTTT. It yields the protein CASSRGSGSYQPQHF.